Here is one T cell receptor beta chain with its context. The data originate from a study of blood T cell repertoires in COVID-19. Germline values: CDR1 SGHKS, CDR2 YYEKEE (reference sequence). Trimming removed 2 bases from V and 7 bases from J, with 15 bases in between. This CDR3 region has 14 residues. Clones were read by immunoSEQ multiplex PCR, and TCRdb kept only the in-frame ones, dropping some. The data contain about 330,000 clones, approximately 84% of them singletons. This TCR derives from a woman in her twenties or thirties who had recovered from COVID-19. J is TRBJ2-5 and V is TRBV5-5; D is undetermined. Input material: PBMCs or T cells enriched from blood (not recorded which). The CDR3 region has the DNA TGTGCCAGCAGCTTTCTCACACCTCCAGGGACCCAGTACTTC. Protein product: CASSFLTPPGTQYF.